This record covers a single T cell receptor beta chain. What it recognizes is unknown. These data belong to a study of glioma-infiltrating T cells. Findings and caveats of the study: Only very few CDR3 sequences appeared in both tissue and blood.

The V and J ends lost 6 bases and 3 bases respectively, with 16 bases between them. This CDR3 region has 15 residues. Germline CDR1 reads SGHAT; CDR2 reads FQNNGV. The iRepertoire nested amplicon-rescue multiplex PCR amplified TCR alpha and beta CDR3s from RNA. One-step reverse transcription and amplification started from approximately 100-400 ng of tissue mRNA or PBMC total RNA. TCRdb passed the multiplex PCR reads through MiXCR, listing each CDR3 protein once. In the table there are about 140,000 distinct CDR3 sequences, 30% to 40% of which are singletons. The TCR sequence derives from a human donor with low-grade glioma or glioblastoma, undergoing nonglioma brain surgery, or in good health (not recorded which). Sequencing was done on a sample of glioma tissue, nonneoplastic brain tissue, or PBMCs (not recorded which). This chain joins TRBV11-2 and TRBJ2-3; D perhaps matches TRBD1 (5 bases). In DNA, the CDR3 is TGTGCCAGCAGAGGTGCAGGGATGATAACAGATACGCAGTATTTT. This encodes CASRGAGMITDTQYF.